This T cell receptor (beta chain) comes out of a study of early T cells in non-severe SARS-CoV-2 infection. There are many counts of this clonotype. Its antigen is currently unknown. Findings and caveats of the study: Clonotype matching in VDJdb favored anti-spike CD8 responses and did not capture private and CD4 specificities.

TCRdb analysed the 5' RACE reads with MiXCR anew, one entry per CDR3 protein. Among 85,000 to 120,000 distinct CDR3 sequences listed, around 14% were seen once. Germline values: CDR1 MGHRA, CDR2 YSYEKL. The V end was cut by 4 bases, the J end by 6 bases, with 13 bases between. This CDR3 is 14 amino acids long. Sequencing was carried out using whole blood. This sequence joins TRBV4-1 and TRBJ1-5; TRBD1 might be the D (6 bases). This TCR was recovered from an adult who was a healthcare worker with PCR-confirmed SARS-CoV-2 infection or an uninfected control (not recorded which). Here the CDR3 reads CASSPRQGSQPQHF. CDR3 DNA: TGCGCCAGCAGCCCACGCCAGGGGAGTCAGCCCCAGCATTTT.